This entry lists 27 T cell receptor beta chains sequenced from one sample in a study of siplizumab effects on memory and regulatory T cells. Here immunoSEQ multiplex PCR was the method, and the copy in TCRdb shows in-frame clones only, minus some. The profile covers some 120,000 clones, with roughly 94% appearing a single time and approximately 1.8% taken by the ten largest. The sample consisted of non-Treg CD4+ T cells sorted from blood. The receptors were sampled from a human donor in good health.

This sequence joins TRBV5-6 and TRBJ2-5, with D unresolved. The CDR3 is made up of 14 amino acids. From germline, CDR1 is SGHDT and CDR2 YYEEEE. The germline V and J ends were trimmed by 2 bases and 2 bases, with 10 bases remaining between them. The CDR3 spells CASSFERPQETQYF. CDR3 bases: TGTGCCAGCAGCTTCGAGAGGCCGCAAGAGACCCAGTACTTC.

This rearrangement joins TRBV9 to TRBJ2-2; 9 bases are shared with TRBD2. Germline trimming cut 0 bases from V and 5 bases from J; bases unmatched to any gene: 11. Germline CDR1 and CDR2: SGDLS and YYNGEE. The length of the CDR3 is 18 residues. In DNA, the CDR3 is TGTGCCAGCAGCGTAGGGGATAGCGGGAGTTGGAGAACCGGGGAGCTGTTTTTT. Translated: CASSVGDSGSWRTGELFF.

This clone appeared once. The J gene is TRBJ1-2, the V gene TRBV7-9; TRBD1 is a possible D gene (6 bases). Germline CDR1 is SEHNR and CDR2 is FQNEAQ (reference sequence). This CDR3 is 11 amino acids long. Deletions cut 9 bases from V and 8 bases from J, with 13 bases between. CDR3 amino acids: CASGNREGYTF. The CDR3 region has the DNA TGTGCCAGTGGGAACAGGGAGGGCTACACCTTC.

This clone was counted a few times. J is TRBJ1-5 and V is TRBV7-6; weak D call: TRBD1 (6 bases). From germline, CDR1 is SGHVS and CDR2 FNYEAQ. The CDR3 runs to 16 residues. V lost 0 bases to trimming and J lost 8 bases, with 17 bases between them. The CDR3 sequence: CASSLAQQGWGEPQHF. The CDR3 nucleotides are TGTGCCAGCAGCTTAGCGCAACAGGGCTGGGGTGAGCCCCAGCATTTT. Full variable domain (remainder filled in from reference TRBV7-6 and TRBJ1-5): GAGVSQSPRYKVTKRGQDVALRCDPISGHVSLYWYRQALGQGPEFLTYFNYEAQQDKSGLPNDRFSAERPEGSISTLTIQRTEQRDSAMYRCASSLAQQGWGEPQHFGDGTRLSIL.

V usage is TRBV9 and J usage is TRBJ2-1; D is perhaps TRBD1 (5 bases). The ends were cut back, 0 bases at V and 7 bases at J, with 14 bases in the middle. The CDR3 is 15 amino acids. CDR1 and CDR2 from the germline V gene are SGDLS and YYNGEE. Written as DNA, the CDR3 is TGTGCCAGCAGCGTAGGGGCAGGGAATCTGAATGAGCAGTTCTTC. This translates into CASSVGAGNLNEQFF.

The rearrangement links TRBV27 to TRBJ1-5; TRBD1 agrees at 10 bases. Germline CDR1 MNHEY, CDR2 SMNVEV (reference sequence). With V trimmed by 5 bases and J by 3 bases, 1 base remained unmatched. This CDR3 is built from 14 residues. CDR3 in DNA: TGTGCCAGCAGTGGACAGGGGGTCAATCAGCCCCAGCATTTT. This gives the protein CASSGQGVNQPQHF.

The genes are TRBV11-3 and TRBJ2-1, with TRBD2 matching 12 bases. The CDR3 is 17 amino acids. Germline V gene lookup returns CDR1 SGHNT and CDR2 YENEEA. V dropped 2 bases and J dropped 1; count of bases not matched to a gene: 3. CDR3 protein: CASSLTSGRNSYNEQFF. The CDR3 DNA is TGTGCCAGCAGCTTAACTAGCGGGAGGAATTCCTACAATGAGCAGTTCTTC.

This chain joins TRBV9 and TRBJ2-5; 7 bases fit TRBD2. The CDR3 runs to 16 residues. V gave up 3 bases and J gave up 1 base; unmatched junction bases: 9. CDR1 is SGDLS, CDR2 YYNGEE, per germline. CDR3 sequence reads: CASSEGREPLQETQYF. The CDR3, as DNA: TGTGCCAGCAGCGAAGGGAGGGAACCCCTCCAAGAGACCCAGTACTTC.

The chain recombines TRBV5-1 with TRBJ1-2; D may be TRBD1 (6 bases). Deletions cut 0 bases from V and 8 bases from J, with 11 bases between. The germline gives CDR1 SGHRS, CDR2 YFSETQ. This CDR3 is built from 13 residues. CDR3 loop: CASSLGSGEGYTF. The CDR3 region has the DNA TGCGCCAGCAGCTTGGGGTCAGGGGAAGGCTACACCTTC.

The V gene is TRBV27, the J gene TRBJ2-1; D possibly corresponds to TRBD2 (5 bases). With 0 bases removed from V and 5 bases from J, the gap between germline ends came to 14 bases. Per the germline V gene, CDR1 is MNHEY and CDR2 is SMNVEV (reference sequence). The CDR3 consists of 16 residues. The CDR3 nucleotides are TGTGCCAGCAGTTTATCGTCCAGCGGTGGGAACAATGAGCAGTTCTTC. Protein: CASSLSSSGGNNEQFF.

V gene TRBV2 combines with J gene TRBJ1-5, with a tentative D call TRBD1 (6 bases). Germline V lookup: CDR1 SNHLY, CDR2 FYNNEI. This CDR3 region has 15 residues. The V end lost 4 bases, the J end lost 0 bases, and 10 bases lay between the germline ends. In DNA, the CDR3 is TGTGCCAGCAGTGCGCAGGGGCTTAGCAATCAGCCCCAGCATTTT. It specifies CASSAQGLSNQPQHF.

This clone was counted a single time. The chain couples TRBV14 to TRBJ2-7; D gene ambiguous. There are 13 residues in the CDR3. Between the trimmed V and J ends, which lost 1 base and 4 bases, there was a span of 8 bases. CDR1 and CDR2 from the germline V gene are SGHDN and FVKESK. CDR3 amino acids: CASSQGTIYEQYF. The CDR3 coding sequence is TGTGCCAGCAGCCAAGGGACCATATACGAGCAGTACTTC.

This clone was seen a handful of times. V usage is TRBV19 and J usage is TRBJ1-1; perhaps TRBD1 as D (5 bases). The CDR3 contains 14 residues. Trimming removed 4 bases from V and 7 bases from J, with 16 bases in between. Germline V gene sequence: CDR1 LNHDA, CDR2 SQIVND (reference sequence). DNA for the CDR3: TGTGCCAGTAGTACCCCTCTCGAGGGACGTGAAGCTTTCTTT. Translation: CASSTPLEGREAFF.

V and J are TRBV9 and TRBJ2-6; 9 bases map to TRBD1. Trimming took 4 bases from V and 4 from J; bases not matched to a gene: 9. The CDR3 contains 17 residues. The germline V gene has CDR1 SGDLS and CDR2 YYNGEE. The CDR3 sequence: CASSLQGARSGANVLTF. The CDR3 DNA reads TGTGCCAGCAGCTTACAGGGGGCGCGCTCAGGGGCCAACGTCCTGACTTTC.

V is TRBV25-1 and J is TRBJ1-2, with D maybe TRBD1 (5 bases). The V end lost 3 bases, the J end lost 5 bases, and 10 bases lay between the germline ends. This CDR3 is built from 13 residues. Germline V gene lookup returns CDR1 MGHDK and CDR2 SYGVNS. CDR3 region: CASSDLGGYGYTF. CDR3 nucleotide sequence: TGTGCCAGCAGTGACTTGGGGGGATATGGCTACACCTTC.

The CDR3 DNA follows: TGTGCCAGCAGCGTAGCCGCGGTCGGCAAAAACATTCAGTACTTC. Protein product: CASSVAAVGKNIQYF. The chain uses TRBV9 and TRBJ2-4; D is uncertain. The germline CDR1 and CDR2 sequences are SGDLS and YYNGEE. Trimming left V 0 bases short and J 3 bases short, with 10 bases between. CDR3 size: 15 residues.

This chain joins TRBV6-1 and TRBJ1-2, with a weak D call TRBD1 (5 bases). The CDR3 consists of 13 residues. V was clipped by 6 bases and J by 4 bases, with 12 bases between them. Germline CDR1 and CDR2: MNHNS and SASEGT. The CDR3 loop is CASRARQSYGYTF. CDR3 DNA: TGTGCCAGCAGGGCCAGACAGAGCTATGGCTACACCTTC.

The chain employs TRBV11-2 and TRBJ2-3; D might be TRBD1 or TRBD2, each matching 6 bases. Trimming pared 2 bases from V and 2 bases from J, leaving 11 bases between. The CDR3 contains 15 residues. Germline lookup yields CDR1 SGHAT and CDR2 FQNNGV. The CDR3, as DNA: TGTGCCAGCAGCTTACGAGGGGGGCTCACAGATACGCAGTATTTT. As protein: CASSLRGGLTDTQYF.

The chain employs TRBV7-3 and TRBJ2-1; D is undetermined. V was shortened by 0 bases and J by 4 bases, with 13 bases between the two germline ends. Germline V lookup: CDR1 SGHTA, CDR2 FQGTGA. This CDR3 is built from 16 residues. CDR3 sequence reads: CASSLTSGARYNEQFF. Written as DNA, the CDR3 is TGTGCCAGCAGCTTAACGTCAGGAGCGCGGTACAATGAGCAGTTCTTC.

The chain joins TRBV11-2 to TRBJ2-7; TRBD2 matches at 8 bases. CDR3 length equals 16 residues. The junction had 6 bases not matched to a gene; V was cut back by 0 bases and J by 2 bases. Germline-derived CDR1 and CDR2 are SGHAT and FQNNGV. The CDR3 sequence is CASSLEHGRGPYEQYF. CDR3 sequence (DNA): TGTGCCAGCAGCTTAGAACACGGGAGGGGCCCCTACGAGCAGTACTTC.

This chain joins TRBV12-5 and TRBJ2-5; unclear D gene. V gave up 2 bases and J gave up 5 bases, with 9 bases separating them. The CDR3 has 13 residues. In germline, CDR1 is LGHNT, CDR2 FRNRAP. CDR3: CASGLSRLETQYF. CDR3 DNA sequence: TGTGCTAGTGGTTTGTCGCGTTTGGAGACCCAGTACTTC.

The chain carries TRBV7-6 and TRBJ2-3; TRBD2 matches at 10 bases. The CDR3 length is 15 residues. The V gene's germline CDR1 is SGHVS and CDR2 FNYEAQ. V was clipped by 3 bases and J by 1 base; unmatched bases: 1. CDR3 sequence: CASSFSGGRTDTQYF. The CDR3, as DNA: TGTGCCAGCAGCTTTAGCGGGGGGCGCACAGATACGCAGTATTTT.

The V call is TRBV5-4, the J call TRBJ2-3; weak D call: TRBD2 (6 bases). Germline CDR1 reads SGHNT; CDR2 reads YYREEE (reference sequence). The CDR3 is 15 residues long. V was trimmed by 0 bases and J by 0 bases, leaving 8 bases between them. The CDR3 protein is CASSLGGASTDTQYF. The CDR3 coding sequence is TGTGCCAGCAGCTTGGGCGGGGCTAGCACAGATACGCAGTATTTT.

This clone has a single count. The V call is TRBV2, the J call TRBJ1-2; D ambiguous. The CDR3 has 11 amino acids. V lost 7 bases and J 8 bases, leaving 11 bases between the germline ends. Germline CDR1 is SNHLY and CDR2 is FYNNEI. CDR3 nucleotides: TGTGCCAGCACCCCCCTGGGGGGCTACACCTTC. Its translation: CASTPLGGYTF.

The CDR3 sequence: CASSLIRAGAFEQFF. CDR3 DNA: TGTGCCAGCAGCTTAATCAGAGCGGGAGCGTTTGAGCAGTTCTTC. The chain is built from TRBV7-9 and TRBJ2-1, with TRBD2 matching over 8 bases. Trimming at V came to 2 bases and at J to 9 bases, leaving 9 bases not matched to a gene. The CDR3 spans 15 residues. Germline CDR1 and CDR2: SEHNR and FQNEAQ (reference sequence). The whole variable domain, remainder taken from reference TRBV7-9 and TRBJ2-1, is DTGVSQNPRHKITKRGQNVTFRCDPISEHNRLYWYRQTLGQGPEFLTYFQNEAQLEKSRLLSDRFSAERPKGSFSTLEIQRTEQGDSAMYLCASSLIRAGAFEQFFGPGTRLTVL.

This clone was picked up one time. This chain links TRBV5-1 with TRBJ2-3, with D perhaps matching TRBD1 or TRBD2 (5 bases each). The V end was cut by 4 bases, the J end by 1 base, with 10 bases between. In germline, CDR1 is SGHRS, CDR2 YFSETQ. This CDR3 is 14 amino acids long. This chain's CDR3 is CASSRGVGTDTQYF. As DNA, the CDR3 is TGCGCCAGCAGCAGAGGGGTGGGCACAGATACGCAGTATTTT.

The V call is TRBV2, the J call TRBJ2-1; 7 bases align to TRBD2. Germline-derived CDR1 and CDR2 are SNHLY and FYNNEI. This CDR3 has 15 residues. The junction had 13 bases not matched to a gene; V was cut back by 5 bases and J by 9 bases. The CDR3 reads CASSTLREGGLEQFF. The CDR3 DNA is TGTGCCAGCAGTACTCTTAGGGAGGGCGGTCTTGAGCAGTTCTTC.